A single TCR beta chain is shown here with its context. What it binds is unknown. The method was immunoSEQ multiplex PCR; TCRdb's version includes in-frame clones alone and lacks a portion of them. The sample yields tens of thousands of clones, 88% seen once. Trimming cost V 0 bases and J 4 bases, with 13 bases left between them. The CDR3 consists of 16 residues. Germline loops: CDR1 MNHEY, CDR2 SMNVEV (reference sequence). The sample is drawn from a study of OX40 agonist ivuxolimab in advanced cancers. Study at large: Of mixed ages from about 23 to 85 and averaging about 65 years, the group was over 80% male. Partial responses occurred in Three dose-escalation patients, one with hepatocellular carcinoma and two with cutaneous melanoma. Findings of the study overall: Relatively little clonal expansion, among the lowest observed, appeared in partial responders at 0.1-3.0 mg/kg. There were, on average, more expanded clones in CD8+ T cells than in CD4+.

Specimen: CD4+ or CD8+ T cells sorted from blood, collected in a trial of the OX40 agonist ivuxolimab. The gene calls are TRBV27 and TRBJ2-1, with D tentatively TRBD2 (6 bases). The clonotype comes from an adult with an advanced solid tumor such as melanoma, head and neck, liver or kidney cancer. The chain's CDR3 is CASSLSPAGTYNEQFF. The CDR3 coding sequence is TGTGCCAGCAGTTTATCCCCAGCGGGTACTTACAATGAGCAGTTCTTC.